This section outlines one T cell receptor (beta chain) sequence together with its context. A junction boundary mismatches the germline segment, possibly from a read error. The germline CDR1 and CDR2 sequences are MDHEN and SYDVKM. The CDR3 sequence is 15 residues long. The source of the sample is a study of read filtering for tumor transcriptome and immune sequencing. The library was built from roughly 400 ng RNA with molecular barcoded adaptors for alpha/delta and beta/gamma chains. TCRdb reprocessed the reads with MiXCR, giving one entry per CDR3 protein. Among roughly 38,000 distinct CDR3 sequences, 13% to 15% were seen once, and the ten largest hold 6.5% to 8.5%.

Sequencing was carried out using a population of CD138-negative cells sorted from bone marrow. The rearrangement uses TRBV28 and TRBJ1-4; D unresolved. This receptor was obtained from a donor older than 35 with multiple myeloma. The CDR3 bases are TGTGCCAGCAGTTTACCCTCATTTAGTGTTGAAAAACTATCTTTT. It translates to CASSLPSFSVEKLSF.